This T cell receptor beta chain derives from a study of OX40 agonist ivuxolimab in advanced cancers. General observations from the study: Expanded clones tended on average to be more numerous among CD8+ T cells than CD4+. Partly responding patients at 0.1-3.0 mg/kg showed some of the smallest clonal expansion.

The assay was immunoSEQ multiplex PCR, and TCRdb's table has in-frame clones only and misses some. The data contain about 66,000 clones, roughly 80% of them singletons. Of note for this clone: Its antigen is unidentified.

This TCR was sampled from an adult with an advanced solid tumor such as melanoma, head and neck, liver or kidney cancer. The specimen was CD4+ or CD8+ T cells sorted from blood, collected in a trial of the OX40 agonist ivuxolimab.

As DNA, the CDR3 is TGTGCCAGCAAGGTACAGGGTGGTAGCTCCTACGAGCAGTACTTC. Translated, it gives CASKVQGGSSYEQYF. V and J are TRBV7-6 and TRBJ2-7; tentative D call: TRBD1 (6 bases). The CDR3 length is 15 residues. Germline V lookup: CDR1 SGHVS, CDR2 FNYEAQ. V was pared by 7 bases and J by 0 bases, with 16 bases between. The full variable domain, completed using reference TRBV7-6 and TRBJ2-7, is GAGVSQSPRYKVTKRGQDVALRCDPISGHVSLYWYRQALGQGPEFLTYFNYEAQQDKSGLPNDRFSAERPEGSISTLTIQRTEQRDSAMYRCASKVQGGSSYEQYFGPGTRLTVT.